This T cell receptor beta chain is from a study of technical replicates of blood from four donors. Unmatched junction bases numbered 7, after V lost 7 bases and J lost 8 bases. The germline CDR1 and CDR2 sequences are MNHNS and SASEGT. The CDR3 is 13 amino acids. Using immunoSEQ multiplex PCR, the repertoire was profiled, and TCRdb retains in-frame clones only, with some absent. This sample has roughly 65,000 clones, with approximately 88% found just once. The sequencing sample was made of PBMCs. The receptor comes from a human donor in good health. Some clones in this sample may be carry-over from other donors' samples. This sequence joins TRBV6-1 and TRBJ1-2; 10 bases match TRBD1. The CDR3 region has the DNA TGTGCCAGCACCAAGGGGACAGGGGACGGCTACACCTTC. The encoded protein is CASTKGTGDGYTF.